The following is a TCR beta chain sequence with its context. The data belong to a study of PD-1 blockade in classical Hodgkin lymphoma. Generated by immunoSEQ multiplex PCR, the TCRdb table keeps only in-frame clones and is missing some. The sample has 30,000 or so clones; about 93% are singletons. Each patient experienced a relapse that followed autologous stem cell transplantation, and brentuximab vedotin exposure varied. Magnetic depletion of unwanted cells isolated CD4+ T cells from thawed PBMCs. The germline gives CDR1 MNHEY, CDR2 SMNVEV (reference sequence). V gave up 5 bases and J gave up 6 bases, with 17 bases separating them. The CDR3 is 14 amino acids.

This clonotype originated in a human donor with classical Hodgkin lymphoma. V usage is TRBV27 and J usage is TRBJ2-7, with no clear D. Material: CD4+ T cells from blood, obtained at baseline. CDR3 amino acids: CASSLDGQASEQYF. CDR3 DNA sequence: TGTGCCAGCAGTCTCGACGGCCAGGCAAGCGAGCAGTACTTC.